Sequencing of this T cell receptor (beta chain) was carried out in a study of blood T cell repertoires in COVID-19. On the study more broadly: Researchers got acute and convalescent COVID-19 samples from the United States, Italy and Spain.

In the original analysis: Estimated nucleated cell counts came from reference gene primer amplification. Some clones are missing from TCRdb's copy, which holds only in-frame ones; the method was immunoSEQ multiplex PCR. That table gives V, J and clone size, and the DNA gave D and trimming. Of some 270,000 clones in the sample, 65% to 85% were seen once. CDR1 and CDR2 from the germline V gene are SQVTM and ANQGSEA. This CDR3 spans 14 amino acids. Trimming removed 6 bases at V and 2 bases at J, with 16 bases between. Seattle researchers signed up patients amid active infection and tracked them longitudinally. This clone appeared a single time.

The chain couples TRBV29-1 to TRBJ2-5; D remains ambiguous. The origin of this receptor is a person in their 70s with COVID-19, enrolled during active disease. Sequenced: peripheral blood. The CDR3 region is CSVIPLLRQETQYF. In DNA, the CDR3 is TGCAGCGTGATCCCCCTCCTGCGGCAAGAGACCCAGTACTTC.